This T cell receptor (beta chain) was captured by sequencing in a study of patients and donors after allogeneic stem cell transplantation. TCRdb reprocessed the RT-PCR reads via MiXCR and lists one record per CDR3 protein. The table shows about 160,000 distinct CDR3 sequences, with approximately 24% occurring only once. V lost 2 bases to trimming and J lost 5 bases; unmatched junction nucleotides: 4. CDR3 length: 14 amino acids. In germline, CDR1 is SGHRS, CDR2 YFSETQ. The source is a human donor who was either an allogeneic HSCT recipient or a stem cell or donor lymphocyte infusion donor (not recorded which). It is not recorded whose cells these are; they may come from a transplant donor. The chain links TRBV5-1 to TRBJ2-1; 7 positions match TRBD2. Sequencing input: blood, either unsorted or a sorted T cell fraction (not recorded which). CDR3 region: CASSFITSDNEQFF. The CDR3 coding sequence is TGCGCCAGCAGCTTTATCACTAGCGACAATGAGCAGTTCTTC.